Given below is one TCR beta chain in context. Its cognate antigen has yet to be identified. Base qualities are not recorded, but no much larger clone differs from it by a single base. This specimen's treatment or condition label, interpreted: allogeneic hematopoietic cell transplantation with graft depleted of TCRalphabeta T cells and CD19 B cells. Transplant recipients were children who received TCRalphabeta/CD19-depleted allogeneic hematopoietic cell grafts. V sheds 6 bases and J sheds 6 bases, leaving 15 bases between their ends. The CDR3 runs 13 residues from the cysteine to the phenylalanine. Only the CDR3 part of the read is kept: 39 bases, read in frame from the first base. From the germline V gene (reference sequence), CDR1 is SGHNT and CDR2 is YYREEE. This sample is part of a study of T-cell reconstitution after alpha-beta-depleted transplantation in children (dated by TCRdb to the mid-2010s). Broadly, across the study: The study quantitatively tracked T-cell immune reconstitution after TCRalphabeta/CD19-depleted allogeneic hematopoietic cell transplantation in children using TCR repertoire profiling. Points the paper makes about the study in general: Over the following months the frequencies of hyperexpanded clones went down, and after one year T-cell counts and TCRbeta diversity were mostly credited to newly produced T cells. In some patients, high TCRbeta diversity at day 60 was attributed to recipient T cells and intrathymic progenitors that had survived conditioning. Apparently early alphabetaT-cell count recovery about two months after transplant reportedly relied on only several hundred rapidly expanded clones derived from non-depleted graft cells.

The library was made by PCR. Sequencing relied on an Illumina HiSeq 2500. To normalize quantification of the TCRbeta repertoire, the TCR libraries were built with molecular barcoding that relied on unique molecular identifiers. The public reads were reanalyzed by TCRdb: fastp trimming at Q25, MiXCR alignment, in-frame beta chains only. Rows with one shared CDR3 protein collapse into an entry with the most common genes and DNA. In this sample the table shows 780,000 or so distinct CDR3 sequences, about 15% of which occur a single time. The ten largest clones represent roughly 4.8% of the sample. The chain couples TRBV5-4 to TRBJ2-5; TRBD1 is a possible D gene, resting on 6 matching bases. The source material was PBMCs, mostly from graft donor cells, sampled 360 days after TCRalphabeta/CD19-depleted stem cell transplant. The TCR originated in a male patient between 5 and 17 years old who had a stem cell transplant for acute lymphoblastic leukemia, so the T cells may come from the graft donor. The CDR3 loop reads CASIPRGGQTQYF. The DNA sequence is TGTGCCAGCATCCCCAGGGGCGGGCAGACCCAGTACTTC.